This entry is about one T cell receptor beta chain. What it binds is not known. The entry originates in a study of CXCR3-negative and CXCR3-positive naive CD8 T cells. Germline V lookup: CDR1 KGHSH, CDR2 LQKENI. This CDR3 is 17 amino acids long. UMI-labeled TRB cDNA libraries were prepared by 5' RACE. With the 5' RACE reads reprocessed, TCRdb shows one record per CDR3 protein and no DNA. Its table records about 120,000 distinct CDR3 sequences. Points from the study as a whole: The naive subsets expressed comparable surface CD5, and the authors inferred TCR strength from TRB CDR3 properties.

The chain carries TRBV18 and TRBJ1-3; TCRdb names TRBD1, which stays unverified in the absence of DNA. This clonotype originated in a human donor in good health. Some clones in this sample may be carry-over from other donors' samples. Sequencing used naive CXCR3- CD8+ T cells from blood. Subset reported: CD45RO-CCR7+CD27+CD95- naive CD8+ T cells lacking CXCR3 (TNR3-). The CDR3: CASSPRTETGTGNTIYF.